These 26 T cell receptor beta chains share one sample of origin, sequenced in a study of Tregs in tolerant kidney transplant recipients. The protocol was immunoSEQ multiplex PCR, while the TCRdb copy is restricted to in-frame clones and leaves out a portion. The table has about 81,000 clones, over 75% seen once. Mixed chimerism was transient after nonmyeloablative marrow transplants from related graft donors. The sample consisted of CD4+ T cells from blood (PBMCs), taken 24 months after the transplant. These TCRs come from a human patient who received a combined kidney and bone marrow transplant. Some T cells may have originated in the graft donor.

The sample holds one count of this clone. This sequence joins TRBV19 and TRBJ2-1; a possible D gene is TRBD2 (6 bases). Trimming removed 7 bases from V and 0 bases from J, with 7 bases in between. Germline V gives CDR1 LNHDA, CDR2 SQIVND (reference sequence). The CDR3 extends over 13 amino acids. This CDR3 is CASNSGSYNEQFF. The CDR3, as DNA: TGTGCCAGTAATAGCGGCTCCTACAATGAGCAGTTCTTC. The variable domain in full, with the rest retrieved from reference TRBV19 and TRBJ2-1, is DGGITQSPKYLFRKEGQNVTLSCEQNLNHDAMYWYRQDPGQGLRLIYYSQIVNDFQKGDIAEGYSVSREKKESFPLTVTSAQKNPTAFYLCASNSGSYNEQFFGPGTRLTVL.

The chain couples TRBV21-1 to TRBJ1-3. TRBV21-1 is labeled a pseudogene. This CDR3 has 16 residues. In nucleotides, the CDR3 is TGTGCCAGCAGCGCTAGACCAGAATATTCTGGAAACACCATATATTTT. It specifies CASSARPEYSGNTIYF.

The chain links TRBV7-3 to TRBJ1-1, with TRBD1 matching 8 bases. Germline CDR1 is SGHTA and CDR2 is FQGTGA. The V gene end was trimmed by 4 bases and the J gene end by 1 base; junction bases not matched to a gene: 5. CDR3 length equals 15 residues. CDR3 in DNA: TGTGCCAGCAGCTCAGGGGGCCTACCGAACACTGAAGCTTTCTTT. It is translated as CASSSGGLPNTEAFF.

This rearrangement joins TRBV27 to TRBJ1-2; TRBD1 matches 10 bases. The V gene's germline CDR1 is MNHEY and CDR2 SMNVEV (reference sequence). With V trimmed by 2 bases and J by 4 bases, 10 bases remained unmatched. The CDR3 contains 17 residues. CDR3 amino acids: CASSLRAGQGFIYGYTF. The CDR3 nucleotides are TGTGCCAGCAGTTTAAGGGCGGGACAGGGGTTTATCTATGGCTACACCTTC.

V is TRBV7-2 and J is TRBJ1-5, with D perhaps TRBD1 (5 bases). V was cut by 5 bases and J by 3 bases, with 11 bases left in between. CDR1 is SGHTA, CDR2 FQGNSA, per germline. The CDR3 length is 14 residues. The chain's CDR3 is CASSAGRANQPQHF. In DNA, the CDR3 is TGTGCCAGCAGCGCCGGCAGGGCCAATCAGCCCCAGCATTTT.

The gene calls are TRBV5-1 and TRBJ2-2; 7 nucleotides match TRBD2. Germline CDR1 is SGHRS and CDR2 is YFSETQ. The CDR3 consists of 15 residues. The J segment lost 3 bases and the V segment lost 4 bases, leaving 6 bases of the junction unmatched. In DNA, the CDR3 is TGCGCCAGCAGCCCGGGGAGGGTCGACACCGGGGAGCTGTTTTTT. Amino acid sequence: CASSPGRVDTGELFF.

This clone was detected only once. The V and J genes are TRBV23-1 and TRBJ2-2; 7 nucleotides match TRBD1. TRBV23-1 is flagged as an ORF with uncertain function. The CDR3 is 14 amino acids. The junction had 1 base not matched to a gene; V was cut back by 2 bases and J by 4 bases. CDR3 DNA sequence: TGCGCCAGCAGTCAAAGGGACAGCACCGGGGAGCTGTTTTTT. Amino acid sequence: CASSQRDSTGELFF.

The chain links TRBV11-3 to TRBJ1-5; 9 positions match TRBD1. Germline V lookup: CDR1 SGHNT, CDR2 YENEEA. The length of the CDR3 is 15 residues. Trimming at V came to 1 base and at J to 4 bases, leaving 2 bases not matched to a gene. CDR3 DNA sequence: TGTGCCAGCAGCTTAGGCGGACAGGGGAATCAGCCCCAGCATTTT. It is translated as CASSLGGQGNQPQHF.

V and J are TRBV30 and TRBJ1-1; TRBD1 matches at 7 bases. Losses at the gene ends were 0 bases for V and 1 base for J; bases not matched to a gene: 5. CDR3 size: 15 residues. Germline V gene sequence: CDR1 GTSNPN, CDR2 SVGIG (reference sequence). The CDR3 DNA sequence: TGTGCCTGGAGTGTACTGGCAGGGGGGAACACTGAAGCTTTCTTT. This encodes CAWSVLAGGNTEAFF.

The sample holds a few counts of this clone. This chain uses TRBV6-1 with TRBJ2-5, with TRBD2 identical over 10 bases. After removal of 2 bases from V and 2 bases from J, the junction contained 2 bases not matched to a gene. Germline V gives CDR1 MNHNS, CDR2 SASEGT. This CDR3 has 15 residues. DNA of the CDR3: TGTGCCAGCAGTGAACTAGCGGGGGAACAAGAGACCCAGTACTTC. Translated, it gives CASSELAGEQETQYF.

This clone was seen once. V usage is TRBV19 and J usage is TRBJ2-4; no reliable D call. Trimming left V 4 bases short and J 0 bases short, with 7 bases between. The CDR3 totals 14 residues. Germline V gives CDR1 LNHDA, CDR2 SQIVND (reference sequence). The CDR3 region has the DNA TGTGCCAGTAGTAGTCTCGGAGCCAAAAACATTCAGTACTTC. Protein: CASSSLGAKNIQYF.

The J gene is TRBJ2-5, the V gene TRBV18; tentatively, D is TRBD2 (6 bases). Trimming removed 3 bases from V and 2 bases from J, with 16 bases in between. From germline, CDR1 is KGHSH and CDR2 LQKENI. The CDR3 is 16 residues long. Here the CDR3 reads CASSPAGRSRQETQYF. Written as DNA, the CDR3 is TGTGCCAGCTCACCCGCGGGGAGGAGCCGACAAGAGACCCAGTACTTC.

The V call is TRBV5-4, the J call TRBJ2-7, with D possibly matching TRBD2 (5 bases). The ends were cut back, 2 bases at V and 3 bases at J, with 12 bases in the middle. The CDR3 length is 14 residues. Germline assignment: CDR1 SGHNT and CDR2 YYREEE (reference sequence). CDR3 loop: CASSLEGGRYEQYF. In nucleotides, the CDR3 is TGTGCCAGCAGCTTAGAAGGCGGGCGCTACGAGCAGTACTTC. The full variable domain, completed using reference TRBV5-4 and TRBJ2-7, is ETGVTQSPTHLIKTRGQQVTLRCSSQSGHNTVSWYQQALGQGPQFIFQYYREEENGRGNFPPRFSGLQFPNYSSELNVNALELDDSALYLCASSLEGGRYEQYFGPGTRLTVT.

The genes are TRBV7-6 and TRBJ1-1; 7 positions agree with TRBD1. After removal of 1 base from V and 3 bases from J, the junction contained 5 bases not matched to a gene. CDR1 is SGHVS and CDR2 is FNYEAQ in the germline V gene. The CDR3 extends over 15 amino acids. The CDR3 loop reads CASSLVGGADTEAFF. CDR3 nucleotide sequence: TGTGCCAGCAGCTTAGTAGGGGGCGCGGACACTGAAGCTTTCTTT.

This sequence joins TRBV7-9 and TRBJ2-2, with 7 bases identical to TRBD1. The J segment lost 2 bases and the V segment lost 5 bases, leaving 17 bases of the junction unmatched. CDR3 length equals 19 residues. The V gene's germline CDR1 is SEHNR and CDR2 FQNEAQ (reference sequence). The CDR3 loop reads CASSKDYRGAPSNTGELFF. The CDR3 DNA is TGTGCCAGCAGCAAAGATTACAGGGGCGCTCCCTCCAACACCGGGGAGCTGTTTTTT.

The chain uses TRBV30 and TRBJ2-2; maybe TRBD1 (5 bases). The CDR3 covers 12 residues. V lost 3 bases and J 8 bases, leaving 10 bases between the germline ends. Germline V lookup: CDR1 GTSNPN, CDR2 SVGIG (reference sequence). The DNA of the CDR3 is TGTGCCTGGAGGGAAGGGGCTGGGGAGCTGTTTTTT. The encoded protein is CAWREGAGELFF. The whole variable domain, filled in from reference TRBV30 and TRBJ2-2, reads SQTIHQWPATLVQPVGSPLSLECTVEGTSNPNLYWYRQAAGRGLQLLFYSVGIGQISSEVPQNLSASRPQDRQFILSSKKLLLSDSGFYLCAWREGAGELFFGEGSRLTVL.

CDR3 nucleotide sequence: TGTGCCAGCGCTAGAAACCATGGAAGGTGGAACGAGCAGTACTTC. Residues: CASARNHGRWNEQYF. The V gene is TRBV5-4, the J gene TRBJ2-7; D gene ambiguous. The CDR3 has 15 residues. Between the trimmed V and J ends, which lost 7 bases and 5 bases, there was a span of 22 bases. CDR1 and CDR2 (germline): SGHNT, YYREEE (reference sequence).

This chain links TRBV7-2 with TRBJ1-5; D unclear. Germline lookup yields CDR1 SGHTA and CDR2 FQGNSA. Trimming left V 1 base short and J 0 bases short, with 7 bases between. The length of the CDR3 is 15 residues. CDR3 in amino acids: CASSLGGVSNQPQHF. DNA for the CDR3: TGTGCCAGCAGCTTAGGGGGAGTTAGCAATCAGCCCCAGCATTTT.

The chain employs TRBV7-2 and TRBJ2-7, with 7 bases aligning to TRBD1. The CDR3 has 16 residues. J lost 1 base, V lost 1 base, and 7 bases had no gene match. Germline V gene lookup returns CDR1 SGHTA and CDR2 FQGNSA. The CDR3 loop is CASSLVSSRGSYEQYF. In DNA form, the CDR3 reads TGTGCCAGCAGCTTAGTTTCATCCAGGGGGTCCTACGAGCAGTACTTC.

The V gene is TRBV29-1, the J gene TRBJ1-4; weak D call: TRBD1 (5 bases). V lost 2 bases and J 8 bases, leaving 12 bases between the germline ends. Germline V CDR1 and CDR2: SQVTM, ANQGSEA. This CDR3 has 13 residues. The CDR3 loop reads CSVETTEDEKLFF. The CDR3 DNA reads as TGCAGCGTTGAAACGACAGAGGACGAAAAACTGTTTTTT.

The J gene is TRBJ2-2, the V gene TRBV7-3; TRBD2 aligns across 14 bases. Unmatched junction bases numbered 2, after V lost 2 bases and J lost 3 bases. Germline assignment: CDR1 SGHTA and CDR2 FQGTGA. CDR3 length: 17 residues. This CDR3 reads CASSLQGLAGDTGELFF. The DNA for the CDR3 is TGTGCCAGCAGCTTACAGGGACTAGCGGGGGACACCGGGGAGCTGTTTTTT.

The chain combines TRBV4-1 with TRBJ1-2, with D possibly matching TRBD1 (6 bases). CDR3 size: 17 residues. Trimming pared 3 bases from V and 4 bases from J, leaving 21 bases between. Germline V CDR1 and CDR2: MGHRA, YSYEKL. The CDR3 coding sequence is TGCGCCAGCAGCCATCCCCCCCGGGGGGCGCAGGGCTATGGCTACACCTTC. It yields the protein CASSHPPRGAQGYGYTF.

The chain has TRBV6-1 and TRBJ1-5; 10 nucleotides agree with TRBD1. V lost 8 bases, J lost 6 bases, and 10 bases stayed unmatched. The CDR3 is 15 residues long. The germline CDR1 and CDR2 sequences are MNHNS and SASEGT. The CDR3: CASGVGQGLIQPQHF. The CDR3 nucleotides read TGTGCCAGCGGAGTGGGACAGGGGTTGATTCAGCCCCAGCATTTT.

The chain couples TRBV7-2 to TRBJ2-2, with 8 nucleotides matching TRBD2. The V segment lost 3 bases and the J segment 7 bases; nucleotides outside the gene matches: 4. CDR3 length: 14 amino acids. The germline V gene encodes CDR1 SGHTA and CDR2 FQGNSA. CDR3 loop: CASSFNGGGGELFF. CDR3 DNA: TGTGCCAGCAGCTTCAACGGGGGGGGCGGGGAGCTGTTTTTT.

CDR3 sequence (DNA): TGTGCCAGCAGCTTAGTTGAGGGGGCAGAAGCTTTCTTT. Protein: CASSLVEGAEAFF. The chain has TRBV7-2 and TRBJ1-1; TRBD1 agrees at 7 bases. J was trimmed by 8 bases and V by 1 base; bases with no gene match: 4. Germline CDR1 is SGHTA and CDR2 is FQGNSA. The CDR3 has 13 residues.

The rearrangement joins TRBV25-1 to TRBJ1-4; no firm D call. The CDR3 length is 16 residues. CDR1 and CDR2 from the germline V gene are MGHDK and SYGVNS. The V gene lost 1 base and the J gene lost 6 bases, with 15 bases spanning the gap. The CDR3 reads CASSESKGRRDEKLFF. CDR3 nucleotide sequence: TGTGCCAGCAGTGAATCTAAGGGAAGGAGGGATGAAAAACTGTTTTTT.